The 23 T cell receptor beta chains below come from one sample, sequenced in a study of OX40 agonist ivuxolimab in advanced cancers. The repertoire was sequenced with immunoSEQ multiplex PCR; TCRdb's copy has only in-frame clones and lacks some. The sample consists of about 59,000 clones, over 70% of them appearing once. Sequencing used CD4+ or CD8+ T cells sorted from blood, obtained in a trial of the OX40 agonist ivuxolimab. The source is an adult with an advanced solid tumor such as melanoma, head and neck, liver or kidney cancer.

This clone was detected once. This sequence joins TRBV5-1 and TRBJ2-7, with 13 bases identical to TRBD2. V lost 4 bases, J lost 5 bases, and 12 bases stayed unmatched. CDR3 length equals 17 residues. Germline V gives CDR1 SGHRS, CDR2 YFSETQ. The CDR3 nucleotides are TGCGCCAGCAGCCCTTTCCTACTAGCGGGAGGGGCCCACGAGCAGTACTTC. It translates to CASSPFLLAGGAHEQYF. Full variable domain (rest looked up from reference TRBV5-1 and TRBJ2-7): KAGVTQTPRYLIKTRGQQVTLSCSPISGHRSVSWYQQTPGQGLQFLFEYFSETQRNKGNFPGRFSGRQFSNSRSEMNVSTLELGDSALYLCASSPFLLAGGAHEQYFGPGTRLTVT.

This chain connects TRBV18 to TRBJ1-5; 9 nucleotides line up with TRBD1. Trimming at V came to 4 bases and at J to 5 bases, leaving 6 bases not matched to a gene. This CDR3 region has 15 residues. Germline V CDR1 and CDR2: KGHSH, LQKENI. CDR3 region: CASSHRGLRDQPQHF. DNA of the CDR3: TGTGCCAGCTCACACAGGGGGCTGCGGGATCAGCCCCAGCATTTT. Based on the CDR3 plus reference TRBV18 and TRBJ1-5, the full variable domain is NAGVMQNPRHLVRRRGQEARLRCSPMKGHSHVYWYRQLPEEGLKFMVYLQKENIIDESGMPKERFSAEFPKEGPSILRIQQVVRGDSAAYFCASSHRGLRDQPQHFGDGTRLSIL.

This clone occurred once. The CDR3 here is CASSLLAGGVDTQYF. The CDR3 nucleotides read TGTGCCAGCAGCCTACTAGCGGGAGGCGTAGATACGCAGTATTTT. V gene TRBV7-8 combines with J gene TRBJ2-3; 12 bases map to TRBD2. With V trimmed by 5 bases and J by 5 bases, 5 bases remained unmatched. Germline V gene sequence: CDR1 SGHVS, CDR2 FQNEAQ. CDR3 size: 15 residues. Full variable domain (outside the CDR3, taken from reference TRBV7-8 and TRBJ2-3): GAGVSQSPRYKVAKRGQDVALRCDPISGHVSLFWYQQALGQGPEFLTYFQNEAQLDKSGLPSDRFFAERPEGSVSTLKIQRTQQEDSAVYLCASSLLAGGVDTQYFGPGTRLTVL.

The rearrangement uses TRBV4-1 and TRBJ1-1, with TRBD1 matching 7 bases. In germline, CDR1 is MGHRA, CDR2 YSYEKL. After removal of 1 base from V and 0 bases from J, the junction contained 11 bases not matched to a gene. The CDR3 contains 18 residues. The CDR3 protein is CASSQALTGAGVNTEAFF. As DNA, the CDR3 is TGCGCCAGCAGCCAAGCCCTCACAGGGGCGGGGGTGAACACTGAAGCTTTCTTT.

The gene calls are TRBV11-2 and TRBJ2-2, with TRBD1 as a possible D gene (5 bases). V dropped 1 base and J dropped 2 bases, with 11 bases sitting between them. The V gene's germline CDR1 is SGHAT and CDR2 FQNNGV. The CDR3 is 16 amino acids. CDR3 DNA: TGTGCCAGCAGCTTAGTTTGGGGCTTCAACACCGGGGAGCTGTTTTTT. It specifies CASSLVWGFNTGELFF.

The V gene is TRBV15, the J gene TRBJ1-4; D uncertain. The CDR3 consists of 13 residues. CDR1 and CDR2 (germline): LNHNV, YYDKDF (reference sequence). The V and J ends lost 6 bases and 2 bases respectively, with 7 bases between them. As DNA, the CDR3 is TGTGCCACCAGGCTCGATACTAATGAAAAACTGTTTTTT. This sequence encodes CATRLDTNEKLFF.

This clone was observed a handful of times. CDR3 in amino acids: CATRGRGENTQYF. The CDR3 bases are TGTGCCACCCGGGGGCGGGGGGAGAATACGCAGTATTTT. The chain is built from TRBV28 and TRBJ2-3; TRBD2 aligns across 8 bases. J lost 7 bases, V lost 10 bases, and 10 bases had no gene match. Germline V CDR1 and CDR2: MDHEN, SYDVKM. The CDR3 consists of 13 residues.

The gene calls are TRBV27 and TRBJ2-1, with TRBD2 matching 11 bases. CDR1 and CDR2 (germline): MNHEY, SMNVEV (reference sequence). The CDR3 is 15 residues long. V trimming: 6 bases; J trimming: 9 bases; junction bases outside the gene matches: 10. CDR3 sequence (DNA): TGTGCCAGCAGGACCGGGACTAGCGGCCGGGGTGAGCAGTTCTTC. It encodes CASRTGTSGRGEQFF.

V usage is TRBV9 and J usage is TRBJ2-1, with D perhaps matching TRBD2 (7 bases). The germline V gene has CDR1 SGDLS and CDR2 YYNGEE. CDR3 length: 15 residues. V lost 0 bases to trimming and J lost 6 bases, with 13 bases between them. The CDR3 DNA is TGTGCCAGCAGCGTAGGGCGGGGGCTGGCCAATGAGCAGTTCTTC. It encodes CASSVGRGLANEQFF.

V and J are TRBV19 and TRBJ1-1; unclear D gene. The CDR3 contains 11 residues. Germline assignment: CDR1 LNHDA and CDR2 SQIVND (reference sequence). V lost 7 bases and J 5 bases, leaving 8 bases between the germline ends. The DNA of the CDR3 is TGTGCCAGTACCGGGAGGACTGAAGCTTTCTTT. Translation gives CASTGRTEAFF.

The rearrangement uses TRBV15 and TRBJ1-5, with 7 bases fitting TRBD1. This CDR3 comprises 16 residues. The ends lost 4 bases at V and 1 base at J; junction bases unmatched: 7. Germline V gene lookup returns CDR1 LNHNV and CDR2 YYDKDF (reference sequence). Here the CDR3 reads CATSIILGQSNQPQHF. Here the CDR3 DNA reads TGTGCCACCAGCATAATATTGGGACAGAGCAATCAGCCCCAGCATTTT.

This CDR3 is CASSDSNYGYTF. The CDR3 DNA is TGTGCCAGCAGTGACAGCAATTATGGCTACACCTTC. The gene calls are TRBV28 and TRBJ1-2; a weak D match, TRBD1 (5 bases). V lost 5 bases to trimming and J lost 5 bases, with 9 bases between them. CDR3 length: 12 amino acids. Germline V CDR1 and CDR2: MDHEN, SYDVKM.

The chain recombines TRBV6-1 with TRBJ2-1; 14 bases match TRBD2. The length of the CDR3 is 15 residues. CDR1 and CDR2 from the germline V gene are MNHNS and SASEGT. Losses at the gene ends were 4 bases for V and 8 bases for J; bases not matched to a gene: 4. The CDR3 region is CASSGGLAGVDEQFF. DNA of the CDR3: TGTGCCAGCAGTGGGGGACTAGCGGGAGTCGATGAGCAGTTCTTC.

This chain links TRBV29-1 with TRBJ2-3, with TRBD2 identical over 10 bases. Trimming cost V 7 bases and J 2 bases; bases outside gene matches: 9. Per germline, CDR1 SQVTM and CDR2 ANQGSEA. The CDR3 covers 15 residues. The CDR3 protein is CSAGASGSYTDTQYF. The DNA of the CDR3 is TGCAGCGCCGGGGCTAGCGGGAGTTACACAGATACGCAGTATTTT.

The genes are TRBV5-1 and TRBJ2-3; D call uncertain. Between the trimmed V and J ends, which lost 3 bases and 1 base, there was a span of 6 bases. CDR3 length equals 13 residues. From germline, CDR1 is SGHRS and CDR2 YFSETQ. In DNA form, the CDR3 reads TGCGCCAGCAGCTCGTGGGGCACAGATACGCAGTATTTT. Translation: CASSSWGTDTQYF.

This chain uses TRBV29-1 with TRBJ1-2; no definite D call. CDR1 is SQVTM, CDR2 ANQGSEA, per germline. V lost 4 bases and J 8 bases, leaving 17 bases between the germline ends. This CDR3 contains 13 residues. The CDR3 DNA is TGCAGCGTTGGTGGCCAAACAGTGGACGGCTACACCTTC. Its translation: CSVGGQTVDGYTF. The full variable domain, its missing parts supplied by reference TRBV29-1 and TRBJ1-2, is SAVISQKPSRDICQRGTSLTIQCQVDSQVTMMFWYRQQPGQSLTLIATANQGSEATYESGFVIDKFPISRPNLTFSTLTVSNMSPEDSSIYLCSVGGQTVDGYTFGSGTRLTVV.

This clone was found once. This chain links TRBV4-2 with TRBJ2-7; TRBD1 is a possible D gene (6 bases). V was trimmed by 5 bases and J by 3 bases, leaving 11 bases between them. Germline V gives CDR1 LGHNA, CDR2 YNFKEQ. The CDR3 sequence is 13 residues long. Here the CDR3 DNA reads TGTGCCAGCAGCTTGCAGGGGAGCTACGAGCAGTACTTC. It is translated as CASSLQGSYEQYF.

V gene TRBV28 combines with J gene TRBJ2-7; 8 bases fit TRBD1. J was trimmed by 8 bases and V by 3 bases; bases with no gene match: 9. The germline V gene encodes CDR1 MDHEN and CDR2 SYDVKM. The CDR3 length is 14 residues. CDR3 coding DNA: TGTGCCAGCAGTTTCTCGGACAGGGCGGGGAAGCAGTACTTC. It translates to CASSFSDRAGKQYF.

This clone was picked up one time. The genes are TRBV28 and TRBJ2-3; a possible D gene is TRBD1 (6 bases). The CDR3 length is 14 residues. Germline V gives CDR1 MDHEN, CDR2 SYDVKM. The V gene lost 1 base and the J gene lost 4 bases, with 9 bases spanning the gap. The CDR3 is CASSLSSGADTQYF. The CDR3 coding sequence is TGTGCCAGCAGTTTATCGTCAGGGGCAGATACGCAGTATTTT.

This clone showed up many times. V is TRBV7-3 and J is TRBJ2-5; D gene uncertain. The germline gives CDR1 SGHTA, CDR2 FQGTGA. The CDR3 contains 14 residues. V was clipped by 5 bases and J by 5 bases, with 15 bases between them. CDR3 sequence: CASSPGEAAETQYF. Here the CDR3 DNA reads TGTGCCAGCAGCCCAGGAGAGGCAGCCGAGACCCAGTACTTC. Supplemented by reference TRBV7-3 and TRBJ2-5, the full variable domain reads GAGVSQTPSNKVTEKGKYVELRCDPISGHTALYWYRQSLGQGPEFLIYFQGTGAADDSGLPNDRFFAVRPEGSVSTLKIQRTERGDSAVYLCASSPGEAAETQYFGPGTRLLVL.

The V gene is TRBV15, the J gene TRBJ2-1; no firm D call. Trimming removed 3 bases from V and 3 bases from J, with 9 bases in between. This CDR3 has 14 residues. The germline V gene has CDR1 LNHNV and CDR2 YYDKDF (reference sequence). The CDR3 nucleotides read TGTGCCACCAGCAGTTTAGTGGGCTACAATGAGCAGTTCTTC. Protein: CATSSLVGYNEQFF.

This chain joins TRBV30 and TRBJ1-1; D perhaps matches TRBD1 (6 bases). The germline V gene has CDR1 GTSNPN and CDR2 SVGIG (reference sequence). The CDR3 length is 15 residues. Trimming stripped 5 bases from V and 5 bases from J, with 21 bases between. Written as DNA, the CDR3 is TGTGCCTGGCGCTCCTCACACAGGGATCGAACTGAAGCTTTCTTT. It yields the protein CAWRSSHRDRTEAFF.

This clone was seen just once. The chain joins TRBV5-1 to TRBJ2-3, with D possibly TRBD1 on 8 matching bases. V was trimmed by 0 bases and J by 5 bases, leaving 10 bases between them. The CDR3 extends over 14 amino acids. The germline V gene encodes CDR1 SGHRS and CDR2 YFSETQ. CDR3 DNA: TGCGCCAGCAGCTTGGACAGGGGGGGAGATACGCAGTATTTT. Its protein is CASSLDRGGDTQYF.